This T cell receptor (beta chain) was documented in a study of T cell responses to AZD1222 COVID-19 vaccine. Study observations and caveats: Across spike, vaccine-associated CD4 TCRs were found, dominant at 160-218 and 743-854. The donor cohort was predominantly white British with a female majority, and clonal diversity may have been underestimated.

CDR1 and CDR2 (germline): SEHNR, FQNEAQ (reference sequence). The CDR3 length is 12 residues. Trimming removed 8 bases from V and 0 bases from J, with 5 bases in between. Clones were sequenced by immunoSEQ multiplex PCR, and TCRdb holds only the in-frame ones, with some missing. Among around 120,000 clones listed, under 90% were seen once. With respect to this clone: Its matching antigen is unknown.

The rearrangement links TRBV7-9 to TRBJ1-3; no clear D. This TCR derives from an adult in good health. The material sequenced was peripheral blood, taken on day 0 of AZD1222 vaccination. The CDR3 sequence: CASVSSGNTIYF. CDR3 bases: TGTGCCAGCGTTTCCTCTGGAAACACCATATATTTT. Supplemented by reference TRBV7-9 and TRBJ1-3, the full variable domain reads DTGVSQNPRHKITKRGQNVTFRCDPISEHNRLYWYRQTLGQGPEFLTYFQNEAQLEKSRLLSDRFSAERPKGSFSTLEIQRTEQGDSAMYLCASVSSGNTIYFGEGSWLTVV.